A selection of T cell receptor beta chains follows, all from one sample in a study of Graves' ophthalmopathy and Graves' hyperthyroidism. TCRdb recomputed calls from the multiplex PCR reads with MiXCR, one row per CDR3 protein. The sample has over 650,000 distinct CDR3 sequences, about 38% seen once; the top ten hold around 3%. The sample taken for sequencing was peripheral blood. These receptors came from an adult man with Graves' ophthalmopathy. Both conserved end residues are part of each CDR3. D genes are given only for firm matches. A clone size is listed for some rows: how often the clone was seen (once, few, many), or a class if it is expanded.

>TRBV19|TRBJ2-5|NA|many
TGTGCCAGTAGTATTGATGTTGGGGACGAGACCCAGTACTTC
CASSIDVGDETQYF
>TRBV5-1|TRBJ2-2|TRBD1|few
TGCGCCAGCAGCGCCCGGACAGGACGCTCCGGGGAGCTGTTTTTT
CASSARTGRSGELFF
>TRBV19|TRBJ2-2|NA|NA
TGTGCCAGTAGTATACCGAGGAACACCGGGGAGCTGTTTTTT
CASSIPRNTGELFF
>TRBV20-1|TRBJ2-5|NA|NA
TGCAGTGCGGGGGGACAGAAAGAGACCCAGTACTTC
CSAGGQKETQYF
>TRBV20-1|TRBJ1-5|TRBD1|many
TGCAGTGGAGTGAGGGACAGTAATCAGCCCCAGCATTTT
CSGVRDSNQPQHF
>TRBV6-5|TRBJ2-5|NA|NA
TGTGCCAGCAGTCCCTTAGCGGACCAAGAGACCCAGTACTTC
CASSPLADQETQYF
>TRBV7-8|TRBJ2-2|NA|many
TGTGCCAGCAGCTTAGAAAACTTTGCCGGGGAGCTGTTTTTT
CASSLENFAGELFF
>TRBV15|TRBJ1-2|NA|NA
TGTGCCACCAGCAGCCCTACGGGGGTGGGGTATGGCTACACCTTC
CATSSPTGVGYGYTF
>TRBV20-1|TRBJ2-1|NA|NA
TGCAGTGCCATGGCGAGGCTTGAGCAGTTCTTC
CSAMARLEQFF
>TRBV9|TRBJ2-7|NA|many
TGTGCCAGCAGCGCCCCGACTAGTCACCACGAGCAGTACTTC
CASSAPTSHHEQYF
>TRBV20-1|TRBJ1-4|NA|many
TGCAGTGCCACGGGATATATAATCGAAAAACTGTTTTTT
CSATGYIIEKLFF
>TRBV2|TRBJ1-5|TRBD1|NA
TGTGCCAGCAGCCAGTCGGGACAGGGTAGCAATCAGCCCCAGCATTTT
CASSQSGQGSNQPQHF
>TRBV15|TRBJ2-5|NA|NA
TGTGCCACCAGCGTACCGGGACTACAGGGAGAGACCCAGTACTTC
CATSVPGLQGETQYF
>TRBV11-2|TRBJ2-6|NA|NA
TGTGCCAGCAGTCACAGGGAGACTGGGGCCAACGTCCTGACTTTC
CASSHRETGANVLTF
>TRBV7-9|TRBJ1-2|NA|many
TGTGCCAGCAGCTCCCTTAGGGTTGGAGGGAGAGAAGCAGGCTACACCTTC
CASSSLRVGGREAGYTF
>TRBV14|TRBJ2-7|NA|many
TGTGCCAGCAGCCAAGATGGGACATCCTACGAGCAGTACTTC
CASSQDGTSYEQYF
>TRBV7-8|TRBJ1-5|NA|NA
TGTGCCAGCAGCTTGTTGCTGGGGGGGGCCTCCCAGCATTTT
CASSLLLGGASQHF
>TRBV3-1|TRBJ1-4|NA|NA
TGTGCCAGCAGCCAGAGAAGAGCGTGGATACAGGGAGAGAATGAAAAACTGTTTTTT
CASSQRRAWIQGENEKLFF
>TRBV29-1|TRBJ2-2|NA|NA
TGCAGCGGGGGTGATGGCTACACCGGGGAGCTGTTTTTT
CSGGDGYTGELFF
>TRBV29-1|TRBJ1-1|TRBD1|NA
TGCAGCGTTGAAGGTGCAGGGGGCTTT
CSVEGAGGF
>TRBV6-1|TRBJ2-7|NA|many
TGTGCCAGCAGTGAAGGGGAGACCAACGAGCAGTACTTC
CASSEGETNEQYF
>TRBV10-3|TRBJ2-2|NA|NA
TGTGCCAGCAGTTACTTAGGATTGAGGCAAACGAACACCGGGGAGCTGTTTTTT
CASSYLGLRQTNTGELFF
>TRBV5-1|TRBJ1-6|NA|once
TGCGCCAGCAGACCAGGGGTTTCACCCCTCCACTTT
CASRPGVSPLHF
>TRBV29-1|TRBJ1-1|NA|NA
TGCAGCGCAAAGGGACGGGGAGAAGCTTTCTTT
CSAKGRGEAFF
>TRBV20-1|TRBJ2-7|NA|many
TGCAGTGCTAGATCGGAATCCGAGCAGTACTTC
CSARSESEQYF
>TRBV7-6|TRBJ1-1|TRBD1|many
TGTGCCAGCAGCTTGGAACACAGGGGGCTCACTGAAGCTTTCTTT
CASSLEHRGLTEAFF
>TRBV13|TRBJ2-7|TRBD2|NA
TGTGCCAGCAGCCCTAGCCTAGCGGGGGGCTACGAGCAGTACTTC
CASSPSLAGGYEQYF
>TRBV29-1|TRBJ2-5|TRBD1|many
TGCAGCGTGCTGACAGGGGGGTTAGAGACCCAGTACTTC
CSVLTGGLETQYF
>TRBV14|TRBJ1-2|NA|NA
TGTGCCAGCAGCCAAGGCAGTCCCAACTATGGCTACACCTTC
CASSQGSPNYGYTF
>TRBV2|TRBJ2-7|NA|many
TGTGCCAGCAGTGAAGAGGTGCCGGGGGAGAGGTACTTC
CASSEEVPGERYF
>TRBV20-1|TRBJ2-5|NA|many
TGCAGTGCAAAAGTGCGGGGCCTAAAAGAGACCCAGTACTTC
CSAKVRGLKETQYF
>TRBV3-1|TRBJ2-7|NA|NA
TGTGCCAGCAGCCAACGGGACAAGGGAAAGGCCACTGAGCAGTACTTC
CASSQRDKGKATEQYF
>TRBV2|TRBJ2-2|NA|many
TGTGCCAGCAGTCCTCAGGGAGCCGTCGGGGAGCTGTTTTTT
CASSPQGAVGELFF
>TRBV10-3|TRBJ1-6|NA|many
TGTGCCATCAGTGAGTCGAGGTTGCGACAGGACAATAATTCACCCCTCCACTTT
CAISESRLRQDNNSPLHF
>TRBV6-6|TRBJ2-7|NA|many
TGTGCCAGCAGTTACCTCCACCCCTACGAGCAGTACTTC
CASSYLHPYEQYF
>TRBV20-1|TRBJ2-7|TRBD1|NA
TGCAGTGCTAGATCGGGACAGGGAACCTACGAGCAGTACTTC
CSARSGQGTYEQYF
>TRBV7-8|TRBJ1-1|TRBD1|many
TGTGCCAGCAGCTCTTATAATGGACAGGCCTGGAACACTGAAGCTTTCTTT
CASSSYNGQAWNTEAFF
>TRBV9|TRBJ2-7|TRBD1|many
TGTGCCAGCAGCGTAGGGGGACAGGGCTACGAGCAGTACTTC
CASSVGGQGYEQYF
>TRBV29-1|TRBJ1-1|NA|NA
TGCAGCTACCCGACAGGATCGAACACTGAAGCTTTCTTT
CSYPTGSNTEAFF
>TRBV29-1|TRBJ2-1|NA|NA
TGCAGCGTTGAAGGGGCGTATCAATCCTACAATGAGCAGTTCTTC
CSVEGAYQSYNEQFF
>TRBV29-1|TRBJ2-6|NA|once
TGCAGCGTGGAAATCGCAGGGATCATCTCTGGGGCCAACGTCCTGACTTTC
CSVEIAGIISGANVLTF
>TRBV19|TRBJ2-7|TRBD1|NA
TGTGCCAGTAGTATAGATCCCGGGACAGGGAAGAGGCAGCAGTACTTC
CASSIDPGTGKRQQYF
>TRBV7-9|TRBJ2-7|TRBD2|many
TGTGCCAGCAGCGAAGGACTAGGAGGTAATACCGAGCAGTACTTC
CASSEGLGGNTEQYF
>TRBV15|TRBJ2-5|TRBD2|NA
TGTGCCACCAGCAGAACTAGCGGGATCCAAGAGACCCAGTACTTC
CATSRTSGIQETQYF
>TRBV9|TRBJ2-6|NA|NA
TGTGCCAGCAGCCCCCGCCCAGGCTGGGATGGGGCCAACGTCCTGACTTTC
CASSPRPGWDGANVLTF
>TRBV24-1|TRBJ1-5|TRBD1|NA
TGTGCCGGCAGCCGTGGGACAGCGAGCAATCAGCCCCAGCATTTT
CAGSRGTASNQPQHF
>TRBV4-3|TRBJ2-7|NA|NA
TGCGCCAGCAGCCAAGAGGCGTCAGGGGGGACCTACGAGCAGTACTTC
CASSQEASGGTYEQYF
>TRBV6-5|TRBJ1-6|TRBD1|many
TGTGCCAGCAGTCGGGACAGTGAGAATTCACCCCTCCACTTT
CASSRDSENSPLHF
>TRBV29-1|TRBJ2-7|NA|once
TGCAGCGTTGCCGGGGACGGCCCTTCTGGCTACGAGCAGTACTTC
CSVAGDGPSGYEQYF
>TRBV10-3|TRBJ2-7|NA|many
TGTGCCATCAGTGAGGGGGACCGGGTTTTTTACGAGCAGTACTTC
CAISEGDRVFYEQYF
>TRBV12-5|TRBJ2-7|NA|few
TGTGCTAGTGGTTTGGCTAGCGAGTTGGGAGAGCAGTACTTC
CASGLASELGEQYF
>TRBV29-1|TRBJ1-2|TRBD1|NA
TGCAGCGTTGAAGGACAGGGACGCTCGGGGGACTATGGCTACACCTTC
CSVEGQGRSGDYGYTF
>TRBV10-3|TRBJ2-1|TRBD2|NA
TGTGCCATCAGTGGACGGGAGGCCGGGGATGAGCAGTTCTTC
CAISGREAGDEQFF
>TRBV25-1|TRBJ1-4|TRBD1|NA
TGTGCCAGCAGTGGGTGGACAGGGCCGGAAAAACTGTTTTTT
CASSGWTGPEKLFF
>TRBV20-1|TRBJ1-2|NA|few
TGCAGTGCTAAGACAGTACCTTTACACTATGGCTACACCTTC
CSAKTVPLHYGYTF
>TRBV29-1|TRBJ2-7|TRBD1|NA
TGCAGCGTTCAATTGACAGGGGTCGGGGACGAGCAGTACTTC
CSVQLTGVGDEQYF
>TRBV7-9|TRBJ2-7|TRBD2|many
TGTGCCAGCAGCTCCAGCGGGGCCGCTCTCGGGCAGTACTTC
CASSSSGAALGQYF